The table lists the clone carrying this T cell receptor beta chain with many counts. The antigen is not known. V trimming: 4 bases; J trimming: 7 bases; junction bases outside the gene matches: 13. CDR3 length: 16 residues. Germline CDR1 SGHAT, CDR2 FQNNGV. Uncontrolled infections, other autoimmune diseases, pregnancy or lactation led to exclusion of patients. PBMCs were collected from an approximately 9 ml volume of fresh peripheral blood. The data derive from a study of T cells in Graves' hyperthyroidism and ophthalmopathy. Study-level information: Blood was drawn when the patient was first diagnosed and still untreated. Study-level findings and limits: Patients with ophthalmopathy were separated from those with stable hyperthyroidism by a 13 V-J model.

Regions amplified from RNA transcripts were the TCR beta CDR3 regions. The TCR CDR3 first-round RT-PCR relied on the HTBI primer set. MiXCR, run by TCRdb on the multiplex PCR reads, gives a single entry per CDR3 protein. The sample lists about 530,000 distinct CDR3 sequences, 15% to 20% seen once, with 17% in the top ten. This TCR was sampled from a woman between 18 and 30 years old with Graves' ophthalmopathy. The chain links TRBV11-2 to TRBJ2-1, with 7 bases fitting TRBD1. The sequenced sample was blood. Written as DNA, the CDR3 is TGTGCCAGCAGCTATAACAGGGGAAACCTAGGGAATGAGCAGTTCTTC. Its protein product is CASSYNRGNLGNEQFF.